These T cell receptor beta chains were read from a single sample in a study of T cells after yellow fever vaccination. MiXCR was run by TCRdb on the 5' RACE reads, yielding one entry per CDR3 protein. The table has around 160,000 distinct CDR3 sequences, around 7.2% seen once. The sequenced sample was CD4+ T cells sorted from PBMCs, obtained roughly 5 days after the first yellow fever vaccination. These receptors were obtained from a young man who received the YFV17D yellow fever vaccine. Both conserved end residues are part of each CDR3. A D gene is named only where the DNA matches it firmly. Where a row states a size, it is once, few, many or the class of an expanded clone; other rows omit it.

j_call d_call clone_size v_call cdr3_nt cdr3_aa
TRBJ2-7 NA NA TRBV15 TGTGCCACCAGCAGAGAATTGGGAACCTACGAGCAGTACTTC CATSRELGTYEQYF
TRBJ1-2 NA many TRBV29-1 TGCAGCGTTTCAGGGAACTATGGCTACACCTTC CSVSGNYGYTF
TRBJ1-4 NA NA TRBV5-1 TGCGCCAGCAGCTTGGTGGCGGCAGGGGAAGAAAAACTGTTTTTT CASSLVAAGEEKLFF
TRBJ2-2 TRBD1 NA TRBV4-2 TGTGCCAGCAGCCCGGTGACAGGGGAGCGGGAGCTGTTTTTT CASSPVTGERELFF
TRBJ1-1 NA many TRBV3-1 TGTGCCAGCAACCTCCGGGGGAACACTGAAGCTTTCTTT CASNLRGNTEAFF
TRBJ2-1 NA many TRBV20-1 TGCAGTGGTGGGGGGCCGGGGGTCAATGAGCAGTTCTTC CSGGGPGVNEQFF
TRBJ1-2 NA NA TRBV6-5 TGTGCCAGCAGTTACGATGTCAGGGACCGCTATGGCTACACCTTC CASSYDVRDRYGYTF
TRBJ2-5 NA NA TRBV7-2 TGTGCCAGCAGCTCCCGGACCCAAGAGACCCAGTACTTC CASSSRTQETQYF
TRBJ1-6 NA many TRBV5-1 TGCGCCAGCAGCCCTCCGGAGGGTAATTCACCCCTCCACTTT CASSPPEGNSPLHF
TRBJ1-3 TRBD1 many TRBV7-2 TGTGCCAGCGGCCGTACCGGGACAGGGCCCAACACCATATATTTT CASGRTGTGPNTIYF
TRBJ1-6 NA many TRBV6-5 TGTGCCAGCACTAACGGGACGCCTAATTCACCCCTCCACTTT CASTNGTPNSPLHF
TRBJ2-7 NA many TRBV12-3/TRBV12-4 TGTGCCAGCAGTTTCCAGTCCTTGCGCTACGAGCAGTACTTC CASSFQSLRYEQYF
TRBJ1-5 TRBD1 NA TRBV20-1 TGCAGTGCTAGGGGGGACAGGGATCAGCCCCAGCATTTT CSARGDRDQPQHF
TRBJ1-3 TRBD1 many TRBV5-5 TGTGCCAGCAGCCGACAGGGGGACTCTGGAAACACCATATATTTT CASSRQGDSGNTIYF
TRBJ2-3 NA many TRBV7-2 TGTGCCAGCAGCTTCATAGGCGGGGTGAGCACAGATACGCAGTATTTT CASSFIGGVSTDTQYF
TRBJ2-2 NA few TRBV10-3 TGTGCCATCAGTGATCGGAGCGGGAACACCGGGGAGCTGTTTTTT CAISDRSGNTGELFF
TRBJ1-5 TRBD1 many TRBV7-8 TGTGCCAGCAGCTTAATGACAGGGGGAATAGGCAATCAGCCCCAGCATTTT CASSLMTGGIGNQPQHF
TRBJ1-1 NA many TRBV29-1 TGCAGCGTTGAAGAAGGGGGTCTAGGGACTGAAGCTTTCTTT CSVEEGGLGTEAFF
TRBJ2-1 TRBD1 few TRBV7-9 TGTGCCAGCAGATCGGTAACAGGGGTTAATGAGCAGTTCTTC CASRSVTGVNEQFF
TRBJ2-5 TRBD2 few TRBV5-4 TGTGCCAGCAGCTCTGGACTAGCGGGGGACCGCCAAGAGACCCAGTACTTC CASSSGLAGDRQETQYF
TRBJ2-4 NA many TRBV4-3 TGCGCCAGCAGCCAAGCGGGCGAAGACATTCAGTACTTC CASSQAGEDIQYF
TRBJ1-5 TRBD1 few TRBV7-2 TGTGCCAGCAGCGCGGGACAGGGATTTTATCAGCCCCAGCATTTT CASSAGQGFYQPQHF
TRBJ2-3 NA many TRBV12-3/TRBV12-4 TGTGCCAGCAGTTTTTCGGTCAGCACAGATACGCAGTATTTT CASSFSVSTDTQYF
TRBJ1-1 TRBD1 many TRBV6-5 TGTGCCAGCAGCCTTAACCAGGGGGGTCGCACTGAAGCTTTCTTT CASSLNQGGRTEAFF
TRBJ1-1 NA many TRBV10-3 TGTGCCATCAGTAATCGAACATGGAACACTGAAGCTTTCTTT CAISNRTWNTEAFF
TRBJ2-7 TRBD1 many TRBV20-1 TGCAGTGCTAGACCACAGGGGTTGACCTACGAGCAGTACTTC CSARPQGLTYEQYF
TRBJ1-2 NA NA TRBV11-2 TGTGCCAGCAGCTTATCCGGGCAGGGTGACAACTATGGCTACACCTTC CASSLSGQGDNYGYTF
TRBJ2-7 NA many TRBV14 TGTGCCAGCAGCCATACGGGGATAGGCTACGAGCAGTACTTC CASSHTGIGYEQYF
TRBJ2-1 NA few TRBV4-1 TGCGCCAGCAGCCACCCCCCGGGACTTACGAATGAGCAGTTCTTC CASSHPPGLTNEQFF
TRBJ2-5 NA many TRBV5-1 TGCGCCAGCTTTTGGGGAGGAGAGACCCAGTACTTC CASFWGGETQYF
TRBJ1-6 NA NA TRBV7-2 TGTGCCAGCAGCTTAGTTTGGGACCTCGCCGGGGGGCCCCTCCACTTT CASSLVWDLAGGPLHF
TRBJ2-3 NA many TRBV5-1 TGCGCCAGCAGGTTGTTAGCGGACCAATTCACAGATACGCAGTATTTT CASRLLADQFTDTQYF
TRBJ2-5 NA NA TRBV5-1 TGCGCCAGCAGCTTGGCTGTGGGGGCCGGCGAGGAGACCCAGTACTTC CASSLAVGAGEETQYF